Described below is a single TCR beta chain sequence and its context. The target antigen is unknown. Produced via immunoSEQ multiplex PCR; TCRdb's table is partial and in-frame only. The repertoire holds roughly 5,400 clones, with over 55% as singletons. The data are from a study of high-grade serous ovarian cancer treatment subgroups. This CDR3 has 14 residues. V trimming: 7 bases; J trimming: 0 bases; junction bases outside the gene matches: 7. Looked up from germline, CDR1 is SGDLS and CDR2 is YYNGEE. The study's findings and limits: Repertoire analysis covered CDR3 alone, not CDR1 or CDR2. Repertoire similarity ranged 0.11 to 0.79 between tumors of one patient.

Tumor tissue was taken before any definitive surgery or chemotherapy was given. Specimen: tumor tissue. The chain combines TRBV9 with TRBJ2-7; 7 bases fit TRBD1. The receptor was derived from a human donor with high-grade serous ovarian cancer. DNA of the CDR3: TGTGCCAGCGGCCGGGGACAGAACTCCTACGAGCAGTACTTC. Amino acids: CASGRGQNSYEQYF. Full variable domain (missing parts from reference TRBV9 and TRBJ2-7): DSGVTQTPKHLITATGQRVTLRCSPRSGDLSVYWYQQSLDQGLQFLIQYYNGEERAKGNILERFSAQQFPDLHSELNLSSLELGDSALYFCASGRGQNSYEQYFGPGTRLTVT.